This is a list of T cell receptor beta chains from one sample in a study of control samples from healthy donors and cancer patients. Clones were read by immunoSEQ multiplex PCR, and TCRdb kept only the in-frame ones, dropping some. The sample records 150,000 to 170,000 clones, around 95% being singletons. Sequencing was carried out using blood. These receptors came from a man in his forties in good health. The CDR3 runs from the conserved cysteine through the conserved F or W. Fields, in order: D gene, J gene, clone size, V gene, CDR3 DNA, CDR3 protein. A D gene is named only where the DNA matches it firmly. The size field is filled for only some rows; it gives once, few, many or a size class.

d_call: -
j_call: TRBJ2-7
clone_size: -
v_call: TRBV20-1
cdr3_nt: TGCAGTGCCAGTCGGGTGAACGAGCAGTACTTC
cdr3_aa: CSASRVNEQYF

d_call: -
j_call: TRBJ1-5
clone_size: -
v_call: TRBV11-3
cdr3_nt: TGTGCCAGCAGCTTATCTCGACGATTTAGGAGGGGGGCAATTCAGCCCCAGCATTTT
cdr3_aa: CASSLSRRFRRGAIQPQHF

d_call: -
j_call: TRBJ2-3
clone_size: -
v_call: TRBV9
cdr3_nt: TGTGCCAGCAGCGTAGTTGCCCGGGGGGCAACCACAGATACGCAGTATTTT
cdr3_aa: CASSVVARGATTDTQYF

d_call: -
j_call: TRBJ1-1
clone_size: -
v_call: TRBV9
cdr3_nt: TGTGCCAGCAGCGCGCAGGGTGAGGACACTGAAGCTTTCTTT
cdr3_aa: CASSAQGEDTEAFF

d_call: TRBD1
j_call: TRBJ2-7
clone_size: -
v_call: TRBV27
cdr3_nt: TGTGCCAGCAGTTTATCCTTCACAGGGGGCGGATCCTACGAGCAGTACTTC
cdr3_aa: CASSLSFTGGGSYEQYF

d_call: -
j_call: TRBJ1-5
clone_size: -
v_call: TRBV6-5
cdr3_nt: TGTGCCAGCAGCCAATGGGAGAATCAGCCCCAGCATTTT
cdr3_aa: CASSQWENQPQHF

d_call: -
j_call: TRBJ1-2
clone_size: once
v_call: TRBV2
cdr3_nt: TGTGCCAGCAGTAAGGAAGGGGTGGTGGTTGGCTACACCTTC
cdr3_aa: CASSKEGVVVGYTF

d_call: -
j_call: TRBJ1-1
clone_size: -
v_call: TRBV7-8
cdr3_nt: TGTGCCAGCAGCATGCCGGGACGGTACACTGAAGCTTTCTTT
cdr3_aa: CASSMPGRYTEAFF

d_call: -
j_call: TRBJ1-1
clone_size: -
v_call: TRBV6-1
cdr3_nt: TGTGCCAGCAGTGAATTCGGTAGGCACACTGAAGCTTTCTTT
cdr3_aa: CASSEFGRHTEAFF

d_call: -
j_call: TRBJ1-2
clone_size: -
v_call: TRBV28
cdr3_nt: TGTGCCAGCAGTACATCCGGGGAGGGAAACTATGGCTACACCTTC
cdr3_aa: CASSTSGEGNYGYTF

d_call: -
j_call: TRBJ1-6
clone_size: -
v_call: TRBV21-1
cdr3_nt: TGTGCCAGCAACCTAAGGGGGGAGGGGGCGGGCGGTAATTCACCCCTCCACTTT
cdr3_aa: CASNLRGEGAGGNSPLHF

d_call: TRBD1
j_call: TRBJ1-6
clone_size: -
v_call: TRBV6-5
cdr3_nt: TGTGCCAGCAGAAGACAGGGAAACAATTCACCCCTCCACTTT
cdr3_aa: CASRRQGNNSPLHF

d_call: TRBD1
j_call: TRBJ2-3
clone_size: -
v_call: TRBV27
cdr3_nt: TGTGCCAGCAGCCTCGACAGGGCCGATACGCAGTATTTT
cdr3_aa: CASSLDRADTQYF

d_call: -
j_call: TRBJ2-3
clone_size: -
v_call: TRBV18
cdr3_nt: TGTGCCAGCTCTCGCTTCGGGCAGTCAACAGATACGCAGTATTTT
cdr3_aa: CASSRFGQSTDTQYF

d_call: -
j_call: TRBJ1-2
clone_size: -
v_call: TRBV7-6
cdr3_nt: TGTGCCAGCAGCAACAGTGAGGACTATGGCTACACCTTC
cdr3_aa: CASSNSEDYGYTF

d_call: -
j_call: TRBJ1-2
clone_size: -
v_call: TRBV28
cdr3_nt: TGTGCCAGCAGTGCGTCTAGTGGCTACACCTTC
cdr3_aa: CASSASSGYTF

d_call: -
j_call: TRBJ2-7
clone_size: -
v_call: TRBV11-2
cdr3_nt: TGTGCCAGCAGCCCTTCAGGCTCCTACGAGCAGTACTTC
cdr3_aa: CASSPSGSYEQYF

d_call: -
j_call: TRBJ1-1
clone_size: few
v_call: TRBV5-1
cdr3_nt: TGCGCCAGCAGCTTGTACGGGGGCGGCACTGAAGCTTTCTTT
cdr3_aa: CASSLYGGGTEAFF

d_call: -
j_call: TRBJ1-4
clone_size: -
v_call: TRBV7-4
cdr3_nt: TGTGCCAGCATCGACCAGGGTGCTAATGAAAAACTGTTTTTT
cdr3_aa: CASIDQGANEKLFF

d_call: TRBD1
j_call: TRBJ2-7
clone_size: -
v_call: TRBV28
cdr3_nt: TGTGCCAGCAGCCATGGGACAGGTCTCGGGTACGAGCAGTACTTC
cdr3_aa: CASSHGTGLGYEQYF

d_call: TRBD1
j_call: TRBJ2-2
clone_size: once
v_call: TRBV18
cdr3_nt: TGTGCCAGCTCACCCTCTAGAACCGGGACAGGGGACGGGGAGCTGTTTTTT
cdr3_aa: CASSPSRTGTGDGELFF

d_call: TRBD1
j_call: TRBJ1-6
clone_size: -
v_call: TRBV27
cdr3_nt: TGTGCCAGCAGTTTATCGACAGGGTCGCGGTCACCCCTCCACTTT
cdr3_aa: CASSLSTGSRSPLHF

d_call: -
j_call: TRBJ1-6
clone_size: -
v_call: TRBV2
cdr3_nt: TGTGCCAGCAGCGAGCCAGGCAGCTCCTATAATTCACCCCTCCACTTT
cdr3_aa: CASSEPGSSYNSPLHF

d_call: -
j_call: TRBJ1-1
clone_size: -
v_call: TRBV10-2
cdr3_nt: TGCGCCAGCAGTGACGGGCAGGGGACCCGGTCAGCTTTCTTT
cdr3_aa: CASSDGQGTRSAFF

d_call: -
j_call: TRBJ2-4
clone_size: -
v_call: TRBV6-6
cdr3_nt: TGTGCCAGCACCCCAAAGGAGTTAGCCAAAAACATTCAGTACTTC
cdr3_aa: CASTPKELAKNIQYF

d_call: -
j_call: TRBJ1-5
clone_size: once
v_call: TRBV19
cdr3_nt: TGTGCCAGTAGTCCCCAGGAAGGGAGCAATCAGCCCCAGCATTTT
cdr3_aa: CASSPQEGSNQPQHF

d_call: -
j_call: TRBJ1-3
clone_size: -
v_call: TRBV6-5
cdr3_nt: TGTGCCAGCAGACTGGCTACTCGCTCTGGAAACACCATATATTTT
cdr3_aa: CASRLATRSGNTIYF

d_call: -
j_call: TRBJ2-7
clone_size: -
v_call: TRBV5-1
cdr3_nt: TGCGCCAGCAGCTTGGGTCACTACGAGCAGTACTTC
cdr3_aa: CASSLGHYEQYF

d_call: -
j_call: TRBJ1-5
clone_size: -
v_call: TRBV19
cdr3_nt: TGTGCCACCCCTTATGGGGGGATGTTTGGCAATCAGCCCCAGCATTTT
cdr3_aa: CATPYGGMFGNQPQHF

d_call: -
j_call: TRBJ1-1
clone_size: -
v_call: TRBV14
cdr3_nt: TGTGCCAGCAGCCACACGGACGGGGCAGCTTTCTTT
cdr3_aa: CASSHTDGAAFF

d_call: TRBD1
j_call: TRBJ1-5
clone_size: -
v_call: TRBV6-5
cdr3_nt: TGTGCCAGCAGCCGGGGACAGGGGGCGACCCAGCCCCAGCATTTT
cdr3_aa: CASSRGQGATQPQHF

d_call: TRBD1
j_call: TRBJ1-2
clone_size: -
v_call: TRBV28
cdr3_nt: TGTGCCAGCAGTCCGGGGCAGGGGGCTAACTATGGCTACACCTTC
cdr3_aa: CASSPGQGANYGYTF

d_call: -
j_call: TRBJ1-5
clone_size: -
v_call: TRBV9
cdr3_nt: TGTGCCAGCAGCGTAGGACGAGATAGCAATCAGCCCCAGCATTTT
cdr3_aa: CASSVGRDSNQPQHF

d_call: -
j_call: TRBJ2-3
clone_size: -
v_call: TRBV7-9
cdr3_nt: TGTGCCAGCAGCTTAACCACGGGCCCAGATACGCAGTATTTT
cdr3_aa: CASSLTTGPDTQYF

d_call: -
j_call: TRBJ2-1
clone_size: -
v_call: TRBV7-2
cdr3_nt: TGTGCCAGCAGCTCGCAGAGTTTGAGCTCCTACAATGAGCAGTTCTTC
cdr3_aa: CASSSQSLSSYNEQFF

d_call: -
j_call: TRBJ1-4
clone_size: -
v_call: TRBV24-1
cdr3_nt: TGTGCCACCACCTGGGGGCTGTATGAAAAACTGTTTTTT
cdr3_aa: CATTWGLYEKLFF

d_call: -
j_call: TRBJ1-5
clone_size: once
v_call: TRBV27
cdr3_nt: TGTGCCAGCAGTTTATCCCCAATCGGGGGCCCCCAGCATTTT
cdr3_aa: CASSLSPIGGPQHF

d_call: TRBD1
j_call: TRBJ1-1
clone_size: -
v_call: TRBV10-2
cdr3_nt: TGCGCCAGCATGCGGACAGGGGGCACTGAAGCTTTCTTT
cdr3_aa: CASMRTGGTEAFF

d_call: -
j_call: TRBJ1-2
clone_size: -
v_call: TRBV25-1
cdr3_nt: TGTGCCAGCAGTGAAACTTCAGGGTTGGGTGGCTACACCTTC
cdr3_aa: CASSETSGLGGYTF

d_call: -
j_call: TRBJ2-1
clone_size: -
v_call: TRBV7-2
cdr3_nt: TGTGCCAGCAGCTTAGACCCGCGGGGCGAGCAGTTCTTC
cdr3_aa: CASSLDPRGEQFF

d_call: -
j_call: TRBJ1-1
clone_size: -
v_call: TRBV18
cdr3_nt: TGTGCCAGCTCACCACCTCCGGGACCCCCGAACACTGAAGCTTTCTTT
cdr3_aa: CASSPPPGPPNTEAFF

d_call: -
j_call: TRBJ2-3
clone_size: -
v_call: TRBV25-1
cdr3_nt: TGTGCCAGCAGTGAAGTTAGTGGACCCACAGATACGCAGTATTTT
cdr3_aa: CASSEVSGPTDTQYF

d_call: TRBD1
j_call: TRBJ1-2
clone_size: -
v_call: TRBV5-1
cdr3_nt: TGCGCCAGCAGCTTGGTCGGAGGGGGCGAAGGCTACACCTTC
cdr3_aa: CASSLVGGGEGYTF

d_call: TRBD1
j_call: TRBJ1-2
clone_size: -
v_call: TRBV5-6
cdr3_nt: TGTGCCAGCAACCCGGGACAGGCTAACTATGGCTACACCTTC
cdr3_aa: CASNPGQANYGYTF

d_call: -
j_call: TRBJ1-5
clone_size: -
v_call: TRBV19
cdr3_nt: TGTGCCAGTAGTATGGGGCACTTCAATCAGCCCCAGCATTTT
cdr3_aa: CASSMGHFNQPQHF